These 3 T cell receptor beta chains share one sample of origin, sequenced in a study of Tregs in tolerant kidney transplant recipients. The method was immunoSEQ multiplex PCR; TCRdb's version includes in-frame clones alone and lacks a portion of them. The repertoire holds more than 60,000 clones, with approximately 85% as singletons. The sequencing used Tregs from blood, collected before the transplant. These receptors were taken from a human donor who received a combined kidney and bone marrow transplant.

The rearrangement links TRBV11-2 to TRBJ2-1; D not certain. Germline CDR1 SGHAT, CDR2 FQNNGV. This CDR3 contains 15 residues. V was pared by 3 bases and J by 6 bases, with 15 bases between. The CDR3 sequence is CASSFAGIHLNEQFF. The CDR3 nucleotides are TGTGCCAGCAGCTTTGCCGGTATACATCTCAATGAGCAGTTCTTC. The full variable domain, with the rest looked up from reference TRBV11-2 and TRBJ2-1, is EAGVAQSPRYKIIEKRQSVAFWCNPISGHATLYWYQQILGQGPKLLIQFQNNGVVDDSQLPKDRFSAERLKGVDSTLKIQPAKLEDSAVYLCASSFAGIHLNEQFFGPGTRLTVL.

The chain uses TRBV28 and TRBJ2-3; 10 bases are shared with TRBD2. Trimming cost V 6 bases and J 1 base; bases outside gene matches: 10. CDR3 length: 17 amino acids. CDR1 and CDR2 (germline): MDHEN, SYDVKM. Here the CDR3 reads CASSSSSGSPRTDTQYF. CDR3 DNA: TGTGCCAGCAGCTCCTCTAGCGGGAGTCCTCGCACAGATACGCAGTATTTT.

There are a few counts of this clone. The J gene is TRBJ2-3, the V gene TRBV5-1, with 9 bases fitting TRBD2. The germline CDR1 and CDR2 sequences are SGHRS and YFSETQ. Trimming took 4 bases from V and 5 from J; bases not matched to a gene: 8. The CDR3 contains 15 residues. The chain's CDR3 is CASSRGGGAQDTQYF. The CDR3 DNA reads as TGCGCCAGCAGCAGGGGCGGGGGGGCTCAAGATACGCAGTATTTT.